One T cell receptor beta chain is described in this entry. This entry is derived from a study of blood T cell repertoires in COVID-19. About the research overall: COVID-19 samples from acute and convalescent phases originated in the United States, Italy and Spain. T cells, B-cell-depleted T cells, or PBMCs supplied cDNA or gDNA.

Germline assignment: CDR1 MNHEY and CDR2 SVGAGI. The V segment lost 4 bases and the J segment 7 bases; nucleotides outside the gene matches: 4. The CDR3 covers 15 residues. In the authors' workflow: Counts of nucleated cells, estimated from reference gene primer amplification, were obtained. Using immunoSEQ multiplex PCR, the repertoire was profiled, and TCRdb retains in-frame clones only, with some absent. The D gene and trimming were derived from the DNA, and the V and J assignments and clone size from that table. The table has approximately 210,000 clones, 80% to 90% seen once. The V call is TRBV6-5, the J call TRBJ2-2, with TRBD2 identical over 12 bases. The TCR was taken from a woman between 45 and 65 years old with acute or convalescent COVID-19. The sample was peripheral blood. CDR3 in DNA: TGTGCCAGCAGTTCGACTAGCGGGAGTCGCGGGGAGCTGTTTTTT. Its translation is CASSSTSGSRGELFF.